A single sample gave rise to the 3 T cell receptor beta chains below, sequenced in a study of T-cell reconstitution after alpha-beta-depleted transplantation in children. Researchers prepared the TCRbeta library using unique molecular identifiers, the study reports. Each CDR3 protein is one row after TCRdb ran MiXCR on the PCR reads. The profile shows 300,000 to 350,000 distinct CDR3 sequences, 16% of them singletons. The sequences come from PBMCs, mostly from graft donor cells, collected 360 days after TCRalphabeta/CD19-depleted stem cell transplant. Receptors originate from a male patient aged 2 to 9 who had a stem cell transplant for acute lymphoblastic leukemia, so the T cells may come from the graft donor.

This clonotype was seen a handful of times. The chain joins TRBV12-3 or TRBV12-4 to TRBJ2-3; 14 bases are shared with TRBD2. This CDR3 has 17 residues. The V gene end was trimmed by 6 bases and the J gene end by 5 bases; junction bases not matched to a gene: 10. CDR3 DNA sequence: TGTGCCAGCAGGTTGCAGACTAGCGGGAGGGCCGGAGATACGCAGTATTTT. Protein: CASRLQTSGRAGDTQYF.

This clonotype was detected only a few times. The chain carries TRBV29-1 and TRBJ2-3; TRBD2 agrees at 8 bases. Per germline, CDR1 SQVTM and CDR2 ANQGSEA. The V segment lost 0 bases and the J segment 2 bases; nucleotides outside the gene matches: 10. The CDR3 sequence is 17 residues long. The CDR3 sequence: CSVEDPLAGGYTDTQYF. The CDR3 nucleotides are TGCAGCGTTGAAGATCCCCTTGCGGGAGGATACACAGATACGCAGTATTTT.

This clonotype was seen more than once but under ten times. The chain carries TRBV9 and TRBJ1-4; D gene ambiguous. V lost 3 bases and J lost 8, with 17 bases in between. The CDR3 length is 15 residues. Germline values: CDR1 SGDLS, CDR2 YYNGEE. CDR3 bases: TGTGCCAGCAGCGCTGGAGGTGGAACGAGCGAAAAACTGTTTTTT. Translating it yields CASSAGGGTSEKLFF.